These 21 T cell receptor beta chains were all obtained from the same sample, sequenced in a study of CD8 T cells in Susac syndrome. With random hexamers, about 0.45 to 1 ug RNA was reverse transcribed. From the immunoSEQ multiplex PCR reads, TCRdb called clonotypes with MiXCR, one entry per CDR3 protein. In the table there are 250,000 to 300,000 distinct CDR3 sequences, approximately 90% of which are singletons. Specimen: CD8+ T cells from PBMCs. These TCRs come from a human donor with multiple sclerosis.

This clonotype was seen only once. V is TRBV3-1 and J is TRBJ2-5; TRBD2 agrees at 11 bases. J gave up 1 base and V 5 bases, and 3 bases lay outside the gene matches. Germline V lookup: CDR1 LGHDT, CDR2 YNNKEL (reference sequence). The CDR3 runs to 15 residues. In DNA form, the CDR3 reads TGTGCCAGCAGCGCTAGCGGGAGGATCCAAGAGACCCAGTACTTC. It codes for CASSASGRIQETQYF.

The chain links TRBV1 to TRBJ2-3; the table's D gene call, TRBD1, was not cross checked with the DNA. TRBV1 is listed as a pseudogene. The CDR3 totals 17 residues. CDR3 region: CTSSQEWDPQWGDTQYF. The CDR3 DNA is TGCACCAGCAGCCAAGAGTGGGACCCACAATGGGGGGATACGCAGTATTTT.

The V gene is TRBV19, the J gene TRBJ1-1; D is ambiguous. CDR3 size: 13 residues. Trimming pared 4 bases from V and 3 bases from J, leaving 9 bases between. Germline assignment: CDR1 LNHDA and CDR2 SQIVND (reference sequence). As DNA, the CDR3 is TGTGCCAGTAGTAACGGACGTTACACTGAAGCTTTCTTT. It encodes CASSNGRYTEAFF.

The chain employs TRBV7-9 and TRBJ2-7; 12 positions match TRBD2. The V gene end was trimmed by 3 bases and the J gene end by 7 bases; junction bases not matched to a gene: 7. This CDR3 has 15 amino acids. Per the germline V gene, CDR1 is SEHNR and CDR2 is FQNEAQ (reference sequence). The CDR3 DNA is TGTGCCAGCAGCTTTCCACTAGCGGGAGGAAAGGAGCAGTACTTC. This codes for CASSFPLAGGKEQYF.

This chain joins TRBV2 and TRBJ1-4, with TRBD1 matching over 7 bases. From germline, CDR1 is SNHLY and CDR2 FYNNEI. This CDR3 comprises 14 residues. Unmatched junction bases numbered 7, after V lost 4 bases and J lost 8 bases. The CDR3 is CASSATGTAEKLFF. The CDR3 DNA is TGTGCCAGCAGTGCCACCGGGACAGCCGAAAAACTGTTTTTT.

V usage is TRBV7-3 and J usage is TRBJ1-5; the D is unclear. Germline V CDR1 and CDR2: SGHTA, FQGTGA. The CDR3 has 10 residues. V was shortened by 8 bases and J by 9 bases, with 8 bases between the two germline ends. This CDR3 is CASGLGPQHF. CDR3 DNA: TGTGCCAGCGGGTTGGGGCCCCAGCATTTT.

The V call is TRBV29-1, the J call TRBJ2-7; D is undetermined. Trimming left V 5 bases short and J 2 bases short, with 10 bases between. Per germline, CDR1 SQVTM and CDR2 ANQGSEA. There are 12 residues in the CDR3. The CDR3 loop reads CSVLGATYEQYF. CDR3 DNA: TGCAGCGTTTTAGGCGCGACCTACGAGCAGTACTTC.

V usage is TRBV2 and J usage is TRBJ1-1, with D possibly being TRBD1 (6 bases). V was pared by 6 bases and J by 0 bases, with 20 bases between. Germline lookup yields CDR1 SNHLY and CDR2 FYNNEI. The CDR3 is 17 residues long. The CDR3 loop is CASRGLSTGSMNTEAFF. As DNA, the CDR3 is TGTGCCAGCAGGGGACTCTCGACAGGCTCCATGAACACTGAAGCTTTCTTT.

This clonotype came up a few times. The chain joins TRBV19 to TRBJ2-7; D ambiguous. CDR1 and CDR2 (germline): LNHDA, SQIVND (reference sequence). This CDR3 is 13 amino acids long. V dropped 1 base and J dropped 3 bases, with 7 bases sitting between them. The CDR3 sequence is CASSIVADYEQYF. CDR3 coding DNA: TGTGCCAGTAGTATAGTGGCAGACTACGAGCAGTACTTC.

This chain links TRBV19 with TRBJ1-2; no clear D. The CDR3 loop spans 13 amino acids. Germline assignment: CDR1 LNHDA and CDR2 SQIVND (reference sequence). V was clipped by 11 bases and J by 6 bases, with 19 bases between them. CDR3 nucleotides: TGTGCCTCGGCCGCCACAGTGATAAATGGCTACACCTTC. Translated: CASAATVINGYTF.

V and J are TRBV10-3 and TRBJ2-7; D possibly corresponds to TRBD2 (5 bases). Germline loops: CDR1 ENHRY, CDR2 SYGVKD. The CDR3 runs to 12 residues. The V end was cut by 6 bases, the J end by 2 bases, with 8 bases between. The CDR3 region is CAIREAPYEQYF. The DNA for the CDR3 is TGTGCCATCAGGGAGGCACCCTACGAGCAGTACTTC.

This clonotype was observed once. This chain uses TRBV20-1 with TRBJ2-7; D possibly matches TRBD1 or TRBD2 (5 bases each). This CDR3 spans 13 amino acids. CDR1 DFQATT and CDR2 SNEGSKA come from the germline V gene (reference sequence). CDR3 residues: CRVVGRGHPEQYF. In nucleotides, the CDR3 is TGCAGGGTCGTGGGACGCGGCCACCCCGAGCAGTACTTC.

The gene calls are TRBV7-6 and TRBJ1-4; D is undetermined. This CDR3 region has 15 residues. The V end lost 2 bases, the J end lost 8 bases, and 15 bases lay between the germline ends. CDR1 is SGHVS and CDR2 is FNYEAQ in the germline V gene. CDR3 region: CASSLPRTGQEKLFF. CDR3 sequence (DNA): TGTGCCAGCAGCTTACCGAGGACTGGCCAAGAAAAACTGTTTTTT.

This clonotype has only one observation. The V and J genes are TRBV7-9 and TRBJ1-4, with a tentative D call TRBD1 (6 bases). CDR1 is SEHNR and CDR2 is FQNEAQ in the germline V gene (reference sequence). CDR3 length: 15 amino acids. Trimming removed 5 bases at V and 8 bases at J, with 18 bases between. The CDR3 loop is CASSGQDRLWEKLFF. The CDR3 region has the DNA TGTGCCAGCAGCGGGCAAGACAGGCTCTGGGAAAAACTGTTTTTT. The variable domain in full, completed from reference TRBV7-9 and TRBJ1-4, reads DTGVSQNPRHKITKRGQNVTFRCDPISEHNRLYWYRQTLGQGPEFLTYFQNEAQLEKSRLLSDRFSAERPKGSFSTLEIQRTEQGDSAMYLCASSGQDRLWEKLFFGSGTQLSVL.

The V and J genes are TRBV12-3 or TRBV12-4 and TRBJ2-1; no clear D. Trimming cost V 6 bases and J 0 bases, with 6 bases left between them. The CDR3 length is 13 residues. CDR3 residues: CASRKDSYNEQFF. CDR3 in DNA: TGTGCCAGCAGAAAGGACTCCTACAATGAGCAGTTCTTC.

The V call is TRBV21-1, the J call TRBJ2-3; the table's D call, TRBD1, was not checked against the DNA. TRBV21-1 is a listed pseudogene. CDR3 length: 17 amino acids. CDR3 amino acids: CASSRPPGTGGGDTQYF. The CDR3 DNA reads as TGTGCCAGCAGCCGACCGCCAGGGACAGGGGGCGGAGATACGCAGTATTTT.

Comment on this clonotype: At one end, the junction sequence differs from germline, possibly due to a read error. The J gene is TRBJ2-5, the V gene TRBV30; D not resolved. Germline V gene data show CDR1 as GTSNPN and CDR2 as SVGIG (reference sequence). The CDR3 extends over 11 amino acids. The CDR3 here is CAWSGPEAQYF. The CDR3 DNA reads TGTGCCTGGAGTGGGCCAGAGGCCCAGTACTTC.

The rearrangement uses TRBV27 and TRBJ1-1; 10 nucleotides match TRBD1. The CDR3 totals 16 residues. Germline CDR1 MNHEY, CDR2 SMNVEV (reference sequence). The trim removed 2 bases at V and 3 bases at J, leaving 6 bases unmatched. The CDR3 bases are TGTGCCAGCAGTTTAATCCCGACAGGGGGCCACACTGAAGCTTTCTTT. It translates to CASSLIPTGGHTEAFF.

The gene calls are TRBV28 and TRBJ2-7; TRBD2 agrees at 14 bases. Germline CDR1 MDHEN, CDR2 SYDVKM. V gave up 6 bases and J gave up 3 bases; unmatched junction bases: 22. This CDR3 is built from 21 residues. The CDR3: CASRRLTAGLAGVGSYYEQYF. The CDR3 bases are TGTGCCAGCAGGCGACTTACCGCGGGACTAGCGGGAGTTGGGTCCTACTACGAGCAGTACTTC.

The rearrangement links TRBV27 to TRBJ1-1; D unclear. The germline V gene has CDR1 MNHEY and CDR2 SMNVEV (reference sequence). Trimming cost V 2 bases and J 7 bases, with 11 bases left between them. The length of the CDR3 is 13 residues. CDR3 region: CASSLSSYSEAFF. CDR3 DNA sequence: TGTGCCAGCAGTTTAAGTTCATACAGTGAAGCTTTCTTT.

The V gene is TRBV9, the J gene TRBJ2-1; possibly TRBD1 for D (6 bases). Germline loops: CDR1 SGDLS, CDR2 YYNGEE. The length of the CDR3 is 17 residues. Trimming pared 2 bases from V and 2 bases from J, leaving 17 bases between. This chain's CDR3 is CASSVTQGNSPYNEQFF. In nucleotides, the CDR3 is TGTGCCAGCAGCGTGACGCAGGGGAATAGTCCCTACAATGAGCAGTTCTTC.